This T cell receptor (beta chain) emerged from a study of blood T cells in healthy people across ages. Worth noting for this clonotype: As yet, its antigen is unknown.

PBMCs were isolated at a quantity of at least 7 million per sample. Primed by a sample-barcoded 5' primer and a J-beta primer mix, a second PCR proceeded for about 7 to 11 cycles. Every molecule of cDNA carried a tag from a template-switch adaptor with 12 random nucleotides. TCRdb re-called the 5' RACE reads through MiXCR, storing one row per CDR3 protein. There are around 580,000 distinct CDR3 sequences in the sample; more than 45% occur only once, and around 25% lies in the top ten. This CDR3 spans 13 amino acids. CDR1 is DFQATT and CDR2 is SNEGSKA in the germline V gene (reference sequence). The V segment lost 4 bases and the J segment 0 bases; nucleotides outside the gene matches: 2. Study results and caveats: Long-lived donors had more naive CD4+ cells and higher diversity than aged donors. Roughly linear declines in TCR beta diversity per million T cells occurred with age.

The V and J genes are TRBV20-1 and TRBJ1-2, with 7 bases aligning to TRBD1. The specimen sequenced was blood. The sequence derives from a man older than 75 in good health. The CDR3 loop is CSAKGTANYGYTF. The DNA for the CDR3 is TGCAGTGCTAAAGGGACAGCTAACTATGGCTACACCTTC.